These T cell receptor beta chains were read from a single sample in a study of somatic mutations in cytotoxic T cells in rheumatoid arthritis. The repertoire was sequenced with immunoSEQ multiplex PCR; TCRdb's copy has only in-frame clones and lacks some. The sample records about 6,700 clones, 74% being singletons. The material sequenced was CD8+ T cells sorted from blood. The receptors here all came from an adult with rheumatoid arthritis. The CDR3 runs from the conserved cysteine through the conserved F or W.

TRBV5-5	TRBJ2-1	CASSLVPDYNEQFF
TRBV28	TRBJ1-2	CASSSQIIRTGNYGYTF
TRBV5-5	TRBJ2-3	CASSLEATDTQYF
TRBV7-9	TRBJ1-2	CASSLAGSEDYGYTF
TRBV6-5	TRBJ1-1	CASSSGSMNTEAFF
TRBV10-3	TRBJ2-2	CAIRPGLAGPNTGELFF
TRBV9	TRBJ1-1	CASGSLGTEAFF
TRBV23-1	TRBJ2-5	CASRRDPKYQETQYF
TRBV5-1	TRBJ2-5	CASRASGQETQYF
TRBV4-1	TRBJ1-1	CASSQDKSGIGTTEAFF
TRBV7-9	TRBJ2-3	CASSLGAGFTDTQYF
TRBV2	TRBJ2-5	CASSPWGYQETQYF
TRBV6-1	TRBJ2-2	CASSELAGGSSSGELFF
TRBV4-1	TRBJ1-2	CASSHRGMADGYTF
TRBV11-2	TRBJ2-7	CASSLSLGYEQYF
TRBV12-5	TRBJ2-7	CASGSGYEQYF
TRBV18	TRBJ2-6	CASSQSAAELSGANVLTF
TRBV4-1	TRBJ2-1	CASSQEGRMDEQFF
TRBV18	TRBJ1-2	CASHPGLWGQGHGYTF
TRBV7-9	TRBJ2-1	CASSLETSGGEQFF
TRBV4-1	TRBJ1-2	CASGQTGLCGYTF
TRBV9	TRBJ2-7	CASSTSSGEQYF
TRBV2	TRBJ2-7	CASSEWGAGTISYEQYF
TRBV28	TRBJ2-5	CASSSRPATETQYF
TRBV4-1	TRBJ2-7	CASSRLPSYEQYF
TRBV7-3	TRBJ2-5	CASSSSATQETQYF
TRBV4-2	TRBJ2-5	CASSQPGSKETQYF
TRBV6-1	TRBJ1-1	CASSPQGYGTEAFF
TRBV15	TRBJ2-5	CATSRATQLETQYF
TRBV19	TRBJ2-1	CASSIAAGAYNEQFF
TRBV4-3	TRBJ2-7	CASSQDRAVLYEQYF
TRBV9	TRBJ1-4	CASSLSGNPNEKLFF
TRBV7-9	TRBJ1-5	CASRFPIWEINQPQHF
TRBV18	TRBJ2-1	CASSPPYTRNEQFF
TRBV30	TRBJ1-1	CAWSVLNTEAFF
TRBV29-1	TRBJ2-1	CSVADSVNEQFF
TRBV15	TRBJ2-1	CATSVILGGYNEQFF
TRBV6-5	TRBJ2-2	CASSYYDSGGELFF
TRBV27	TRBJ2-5	CASSRVVQETQYF
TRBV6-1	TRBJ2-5	CASGGQRDFSETQYF
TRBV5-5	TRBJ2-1	CASINQGPEQFF
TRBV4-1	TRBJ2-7	CASSHGPGRGYEQYF
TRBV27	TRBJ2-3	CASSFLGRATDTQYF
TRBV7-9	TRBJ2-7	CASSGGLAVYEQYF
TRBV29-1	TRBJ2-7	CSVFSDRAEGIPYF
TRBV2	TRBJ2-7	CASRHRAGSYYEQYF
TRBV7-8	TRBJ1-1	CASSLNAVQNTEAFF
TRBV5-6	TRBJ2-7	CASSLPGQGVYEQYF
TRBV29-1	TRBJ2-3	CSLDSGDTQYF
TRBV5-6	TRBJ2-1	CASSLVWGLANNEQFF
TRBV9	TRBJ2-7	CASSPKTSSYEQYF
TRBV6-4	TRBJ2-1	CASSESDRSEQFF
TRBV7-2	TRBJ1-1	CASSFIADRLNTEAFF
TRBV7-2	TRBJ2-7	CASSLVGQGYEQYF
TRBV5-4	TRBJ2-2	CASTSPGRGPNTGELFF
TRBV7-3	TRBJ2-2	CASSPGGGRTGELFF
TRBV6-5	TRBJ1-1	CASSYGGNTEAFF